The entry that follows covers one T cell receptor (beta chain) sequence. Rearranged V-D-J TRB sequences were amplified with a mixed TRB-A/B primer pool. Using its own MiXCR run on the multiplex PCR reads, TCRdb lists one record per CDR3 protein. Among 2,000 to 3,000 distinct CDR3 sequences, roughly 22% were seen once, and the ten largest hold less than 9.5%. Peripheral blood genomic DNA, not sorted cells or RNA, was the template. The CDR3 runs 16 residues. V lost 1 base and J 4 bases, leaving 17 bases between the germline ends. Looked up from germline, CDR1 is MDHEN and CDR2 is SYDVKM. The record originates from a study of T cell repertoires in aging, cancer and after chemotherapy. Study context: Donor ages fell into six groups from 30 or younger up to 70 or older.

The specimen sequenced was blood. The sequence came from a human donor with a blood cancer. The rearrangement uses TRBV28 and TRBJ2-7; D is possibly TRBD1 (5 bases). CDR3 sequence (DNA): TGTGCCAGCAGTTTATTTCACTCAGGGATCAATTACGAGCAGTACTTC. It encodes CASSLFHSGINYEQYF. The full variable domain, completed using reference TRBV28 and TRBJ2-7, is DVKVTQSSRYLVKRTGEKVFLECVQDMDHENMFWYRQDPGLGLRLIYFSYDVKMKEKGDIPEGYSVSREKKERFSLILESASTNQTSMYLCASSLFHSGINYEQYFGPGTRLTVT.